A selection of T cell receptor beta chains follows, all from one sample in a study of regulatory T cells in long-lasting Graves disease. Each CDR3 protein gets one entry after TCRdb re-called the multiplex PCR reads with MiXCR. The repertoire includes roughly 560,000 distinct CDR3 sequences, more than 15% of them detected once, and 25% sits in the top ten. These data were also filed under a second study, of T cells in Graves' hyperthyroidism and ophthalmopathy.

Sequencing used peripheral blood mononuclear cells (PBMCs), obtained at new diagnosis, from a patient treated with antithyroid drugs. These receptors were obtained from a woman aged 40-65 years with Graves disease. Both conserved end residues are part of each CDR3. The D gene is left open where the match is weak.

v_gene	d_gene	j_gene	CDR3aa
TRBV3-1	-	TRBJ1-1	CASSFGESVTEAFF
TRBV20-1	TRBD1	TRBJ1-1	CSANRDSQFTEAFF
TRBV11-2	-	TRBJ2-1	CASSLGIYNEQFF
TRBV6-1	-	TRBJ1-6	CASSETRPGNSPLHF
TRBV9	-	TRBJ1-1	CASSVGPNTEAFF
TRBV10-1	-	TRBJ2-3	CARVYCGFVNTQYF
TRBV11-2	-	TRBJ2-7	CAGSLGFSDGGPTEQYF
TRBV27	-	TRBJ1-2	CASAPAGKYGYTF
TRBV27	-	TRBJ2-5	CASSFQRAPETQYF
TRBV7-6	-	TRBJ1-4	CASSLEKGRNEKLFF
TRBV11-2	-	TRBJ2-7	CASSLLSSQTYEQYF
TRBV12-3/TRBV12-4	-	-	CASSLGLSETQYF
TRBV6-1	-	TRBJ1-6	CASSDRANYNSPLHF
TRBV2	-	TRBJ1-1	CASAPKVGSNTEAFF
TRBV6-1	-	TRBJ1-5	CASSPTRSQPQHF
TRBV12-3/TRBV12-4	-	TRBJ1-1	CASSLVPPNTEAFF
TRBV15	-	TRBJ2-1	CATSRDKGPTPAQFF
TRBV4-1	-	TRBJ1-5	CASSQDSDRSNQPQHF
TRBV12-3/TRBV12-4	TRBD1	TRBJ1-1	CATQTGAATEAFF
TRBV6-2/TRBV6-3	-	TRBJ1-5	CASSKDTTSNQPQHF
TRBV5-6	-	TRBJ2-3	CASSVGHSSTDTQYF
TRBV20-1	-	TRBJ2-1	CSASLSIEQFF
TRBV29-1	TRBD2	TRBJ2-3	CSVEGLAGKGGTDTQYF
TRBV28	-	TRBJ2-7	CASSPLSRGDYEQYF
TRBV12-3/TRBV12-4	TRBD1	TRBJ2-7	CASSSKQGVHEQYF
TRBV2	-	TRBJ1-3	CASSENWGVGNTIYF
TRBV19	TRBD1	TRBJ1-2	CASSIPNRGRDGYTF
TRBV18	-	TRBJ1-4	CASSPTSPGATNEKLFF
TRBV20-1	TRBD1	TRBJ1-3	CSARSLGRGSENTIYF
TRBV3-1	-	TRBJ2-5	CASSLLRGGFQETQYF
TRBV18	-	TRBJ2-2	CASSPPHTGTGELFF
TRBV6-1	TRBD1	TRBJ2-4	CASSQDRGENIQYF
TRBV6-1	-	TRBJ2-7	CASASPQGGSSYEQYF
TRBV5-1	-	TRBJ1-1	CASSAANWEGAEAFF
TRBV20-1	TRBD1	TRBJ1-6	CSASDRGSSPLHF
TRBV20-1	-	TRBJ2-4	CSADRAKNIQYF
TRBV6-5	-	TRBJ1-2	CASSYTYTDYGYTF
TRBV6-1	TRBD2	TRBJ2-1	CASRGSGGPYNEQFF
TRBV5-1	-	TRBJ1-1	CASSLTGSLGTEAFF
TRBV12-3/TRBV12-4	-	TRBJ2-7	CASSHLPSEQYF
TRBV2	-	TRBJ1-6	CASRGWSARPNSPLHF
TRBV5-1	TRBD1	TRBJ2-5	CASSTDRGGVGETQYF
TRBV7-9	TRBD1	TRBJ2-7	CASSPGQGPYEQYF
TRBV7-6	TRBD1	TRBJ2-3	CASISAGGGDTQYF
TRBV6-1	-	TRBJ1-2	CASSPHGANYGYTF
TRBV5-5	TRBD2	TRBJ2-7	CASSMTLAGGLSYEQYF
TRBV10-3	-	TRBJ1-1	CAISAGTEAFF
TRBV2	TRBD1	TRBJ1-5	CASSSDRDDQPQHF
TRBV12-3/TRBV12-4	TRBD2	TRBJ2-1	CASSLAGGPGEQFF
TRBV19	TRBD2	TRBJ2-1	CASTPGTSGSRNEQFF
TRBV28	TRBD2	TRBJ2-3	CASKFGTSGGVDTQYF